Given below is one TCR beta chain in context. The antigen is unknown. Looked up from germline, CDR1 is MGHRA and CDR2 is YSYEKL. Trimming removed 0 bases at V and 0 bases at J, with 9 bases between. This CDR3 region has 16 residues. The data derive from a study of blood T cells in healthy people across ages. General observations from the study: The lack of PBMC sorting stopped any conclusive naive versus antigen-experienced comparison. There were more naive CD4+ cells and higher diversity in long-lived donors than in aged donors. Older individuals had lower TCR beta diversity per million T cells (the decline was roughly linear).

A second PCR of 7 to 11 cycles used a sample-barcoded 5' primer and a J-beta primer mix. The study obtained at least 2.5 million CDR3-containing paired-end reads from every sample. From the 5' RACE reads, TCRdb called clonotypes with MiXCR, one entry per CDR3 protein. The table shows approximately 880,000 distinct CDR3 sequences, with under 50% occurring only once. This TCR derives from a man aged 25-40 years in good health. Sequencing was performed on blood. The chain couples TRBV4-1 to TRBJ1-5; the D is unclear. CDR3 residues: CASSQDAGDSNQPQHF. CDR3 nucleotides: TGCGCCAGCAGCCAAGACGCAGGAGATAGCAATCAGCCCCAGCATTTT.